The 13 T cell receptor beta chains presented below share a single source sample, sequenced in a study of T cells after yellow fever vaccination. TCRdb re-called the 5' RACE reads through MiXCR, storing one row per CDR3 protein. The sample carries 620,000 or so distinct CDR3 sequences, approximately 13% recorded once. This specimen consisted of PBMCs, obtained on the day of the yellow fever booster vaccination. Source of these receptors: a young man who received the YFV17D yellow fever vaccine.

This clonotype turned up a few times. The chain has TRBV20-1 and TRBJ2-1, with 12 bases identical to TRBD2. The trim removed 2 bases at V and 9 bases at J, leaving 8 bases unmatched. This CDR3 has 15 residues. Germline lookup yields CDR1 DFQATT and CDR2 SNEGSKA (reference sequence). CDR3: CSARLAGGPRSEQFF. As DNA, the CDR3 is TGCAGTGCTAGACTAGCGGGAGGGCCACGAAGTGAGCAGTTCTTC.

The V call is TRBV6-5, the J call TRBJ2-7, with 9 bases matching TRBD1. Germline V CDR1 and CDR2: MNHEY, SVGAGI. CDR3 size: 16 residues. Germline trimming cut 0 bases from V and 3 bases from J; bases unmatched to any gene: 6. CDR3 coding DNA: TGTGCCAGCAGTTACTCAGCTGGGACAGGGAACTACGAGCAGTACTTC. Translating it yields CASSYSAGTGNYEQYF.

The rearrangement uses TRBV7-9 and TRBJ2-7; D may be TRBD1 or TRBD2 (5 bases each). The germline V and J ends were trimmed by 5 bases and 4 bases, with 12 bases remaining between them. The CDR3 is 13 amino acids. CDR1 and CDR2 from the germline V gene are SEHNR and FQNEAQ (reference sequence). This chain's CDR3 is CASSRDVSYEQYF. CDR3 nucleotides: TGTGCCAGCAGCCGGGACGTAAGTTACGAGCAGTACTTC.

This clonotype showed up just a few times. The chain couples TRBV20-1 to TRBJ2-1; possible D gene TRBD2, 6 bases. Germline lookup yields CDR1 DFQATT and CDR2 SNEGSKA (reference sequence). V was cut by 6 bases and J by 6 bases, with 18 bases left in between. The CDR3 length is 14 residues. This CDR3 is CSAPVTGAVNEQFF. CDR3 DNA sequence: TGCAGTGCCCCGGTGACGGGAGCGGTCAATGAGCAGTTCTTC.

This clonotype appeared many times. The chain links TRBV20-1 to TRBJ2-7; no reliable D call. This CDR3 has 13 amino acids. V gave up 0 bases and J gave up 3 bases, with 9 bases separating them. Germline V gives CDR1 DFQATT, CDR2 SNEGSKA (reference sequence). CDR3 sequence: CSARDGSSYEQYF. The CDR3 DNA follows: TGCAGTGCTAGAGATGGGTCTAGCTACGAGCAGTACTTC.

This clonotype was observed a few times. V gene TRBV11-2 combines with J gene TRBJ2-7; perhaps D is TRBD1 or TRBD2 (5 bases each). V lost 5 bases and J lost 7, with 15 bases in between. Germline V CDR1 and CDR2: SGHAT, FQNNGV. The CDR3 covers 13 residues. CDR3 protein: CASSTRDRGEQYF. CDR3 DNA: TGTGCCAGCAGCACCCGGGACCGGGGAGAGCAGTACTTC.

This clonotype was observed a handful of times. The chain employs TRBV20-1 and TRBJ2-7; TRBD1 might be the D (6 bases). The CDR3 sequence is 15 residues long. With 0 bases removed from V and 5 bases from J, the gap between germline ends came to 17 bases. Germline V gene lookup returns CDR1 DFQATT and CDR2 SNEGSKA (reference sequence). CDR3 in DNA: TGCAGTGCTAGAGATACCGGGGCAGGGGCGAACGAGCAGTACTTC. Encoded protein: CSARDTGAGANEQYF.

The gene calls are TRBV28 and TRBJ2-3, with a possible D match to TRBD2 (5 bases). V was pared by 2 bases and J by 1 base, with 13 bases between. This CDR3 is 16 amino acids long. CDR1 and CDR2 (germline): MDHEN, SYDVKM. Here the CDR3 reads CASSLLSGTGTDTQYF. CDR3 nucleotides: TGTGCCAGCAGTTTACTTTCGGGAACTGGCACAGATACGCAGTATTTT.

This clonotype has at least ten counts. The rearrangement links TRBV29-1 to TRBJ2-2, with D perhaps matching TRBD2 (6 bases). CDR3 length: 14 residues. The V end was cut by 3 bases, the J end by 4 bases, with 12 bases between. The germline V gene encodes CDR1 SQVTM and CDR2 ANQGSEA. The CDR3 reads CSVDRGSVTGELFF. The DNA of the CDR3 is TGCAGCGTTGATCGGGGGTCGGTCACCGGGGAGCTGTTTTTT.

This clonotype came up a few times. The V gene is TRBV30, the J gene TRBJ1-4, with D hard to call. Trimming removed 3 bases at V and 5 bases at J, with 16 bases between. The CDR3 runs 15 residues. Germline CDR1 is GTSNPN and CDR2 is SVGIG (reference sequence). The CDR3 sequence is CAWSRQIGLNEKLFF. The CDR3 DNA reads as TGTGCCTGGAGCCGCCAGATAGGGCTAAATGAAAAACTGTTTTTT.

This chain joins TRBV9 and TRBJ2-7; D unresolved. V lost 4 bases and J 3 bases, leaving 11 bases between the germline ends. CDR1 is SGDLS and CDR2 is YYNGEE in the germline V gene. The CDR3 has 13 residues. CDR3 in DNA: TGTGCCAGCAGCCCCCTCGGCTTCTACGAGCAGTACTTC. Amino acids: CASSPLGFYEQYF.

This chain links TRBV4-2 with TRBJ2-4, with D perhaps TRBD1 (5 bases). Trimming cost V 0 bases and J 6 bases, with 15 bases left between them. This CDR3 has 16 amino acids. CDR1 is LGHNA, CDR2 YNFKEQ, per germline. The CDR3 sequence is CASSQEMGRAGNIQYF. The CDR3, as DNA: TGTGCCAGCAGCCAAGAGATGGGCAGGGCCGGAAACATTCAGTACTTC.

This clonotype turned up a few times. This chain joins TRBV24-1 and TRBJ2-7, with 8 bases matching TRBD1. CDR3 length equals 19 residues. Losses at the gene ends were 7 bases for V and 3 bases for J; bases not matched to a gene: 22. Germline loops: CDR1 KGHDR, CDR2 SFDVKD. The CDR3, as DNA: TGTGCCACCAGGCCCGGGACAGGTCACTTCCCTGCTACTCGCTACGAGCAGTACTTC. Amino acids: CATRPGTGHFPATRYEQYF.